The rows below give T cell receptor beta chains drawn from one sample of a study of OX40 agonist ivuxolimab in advanced cancers. Profiling relied on immunoSEQ multiplex PCR, and the TCRdb table lists in-frame clones only, not all of them. The sample records fewer than 90,000 clones, nearly 90% being singletons. The material sequenced was CD4+ or CD8+ T cells sorted from blood, taken in a trial of the OX40 agonist ivuxolimab. These receptors all stem from an adult with an advanced solid tumor such as melanoma, head and neck, liver or kidney cancer. CDR3s include the opening cysteine and the closing phenylalanine or tryptophan. A D gene is named only where the DNA matches it firmly. Only part of the rows carry a size: once, few, many, or a class if the clone is expanded.

j_call | clone_size | v_call | d_call | cdr3_nt | cdr3_aa
TRBJ2-3 | - | TRBV7-8 | TRBD2 | TGTGCCAGCAGCTTTGGACTAGCAGAAGCAGATACGCAGTATTTT | CASSFGLAEADTQYF
TRBJ2-1 | - | TRBV5-4 | - | TGTGCCAGCAGCTTGGGGGCCAACAATGAGCAGTTCTTC | CASSLGANNEQFF
TRBJ2-7 | - | TRBV7-9 | - | TGTGCCAGCAAAAGGGGATCATTGACCGGGACTGGGAGCTCCTACGAGCAGTACTTC | CASKRGSLTGTGSSYEQYF
TRBJ1-1 | - | TRBV29-1 | - | TGCAGCGTTGACGTCCGTCAGGGAGAAGCTTTCTTT | CSVDVRQGEAFF
TRBJ1-2 | - | TRBV7-6 | TRBD1 | TGTGCCAGCAGCTTAGGGGTGGGACAGGGAGATCGGGGCTATGGCTACACCTTC | CASSLGVGQGDRGYGYTF
TRBJ2-3 | - | TRBV28 | - | TGTGCCAGCAGTTCCCAGGGGGATTGGGACTCGGATACGCAGTATTTT | CASSSQGDWDSDTQYF
TRBJ1-1 | - | TRBV7-9 | TRBD1 | TGTGCCAGCAGCTTAACAGGGGTAAGCACTGAAGCTTTCTTT | CASSLTGVSTEAFF
TRBJ2-6 | - | TRBV4-3 | TRBD2 | TGCGCCAGCAGCCCCCTCACTAGCGGGAGGGCCAGTGGGGCCAACGTCCTGACTTTC | CASSPLTSGRASGANVLTF
TRBJ1-4 | - | TRBV5-6 | - | TGTGCCAGCAACCCAGCCGGGGTAGATGAAAAACTGTTTTTT | CASNPAGVDEKLFF
TRBJ2-2 | few | TRBV14 | - | TGTGCCAGCAGCCAAGGACAGGGAGGAACCGGGGAGCTGTTTTTT | CASSQGQGGTGELFF
TRBJ1-5 | - | TRBV28 | - | TGTGCCAGCAACCGAGGGACGGCGGGCAATCAGCCCCAGCATTTT | CASNRGTAGNQPQHF
TRBJ1-1 | once | TRBV2 | TRBD1 | TGTGCCAGCACCATAGACAGGGCGGCCACTGAAGCTTTCTTT | CASTIDRAATEAFF
TRBJ1-1 | - | TRBV5-1 | - | TGCGCCAGCAGCCCTGGGGACGCTCTCAACACTGAAGCTTTCTTT | CASSPGDALNTEAFF
TRBJ1-5 | - | TRBV9 | - | TGTGCCAGCAGCGTAGACGGGTCCGGGGCAGAGCCCCAGCATTTT | CASSVDGSGAEPQHF
TRBJ2-3 | once | TRBV9 | - | TGTGCCAGCAGCGTAGGGGCCCCTGGGGCAGATACGCAGTATTTT | CASSVGAPGADTQYF
TRBJ1-4 | - | TRBV2 | - | TGTGCCAGCAGTGAAGCGGGGGTTTGGGAAAAACTGTTTTTT | CASSEAGVWEKLFF
TRBJ2-7 | - | TRBV11-2 | - | TGTGCCAGCAGCTTTGTTAGGGGGGCCGAGCAGTACTTC | CASSFVRGAEQYF
TRBJ2-1 | - | TRBV10-3 | TRBD1 | TGTGCCATCAGTGACCGGACAGGGGTCAATGAGCAGTTCTTC | CAISDRTGVNEQFF
TRBJ2-2 | - | TRBV14 | - | TGTGCCAGCAGCCAAGGACAGCCATGGTTATCCGGGGAGCTGTTTTTT | CASSQGQPWLSGELFF
TRBJ1-1 | - | TRBV27 | TRBD1 | TGTGCCAGCAGTCGCCCGGGACAGGGATTAACTGAAGCTTTCTTT | CASSRPGQGLTEAFF
TRBJ1-4 | - | TRBV19 | - | TGTGCCAGTACCACTAGAGCGGGGGTTCGGGAAAAACTGTTTTTT | CASTTRAGVREKLFF